This T cell receptor (beta chain) was recorded in a study of regulatory T cells in long-lasting Graves disease. Libraries of TCR beta came from iRepertoire HTBI primers plus Arm-PCR of CDR3 regions. Using its own MiXCR run on the multiplex PCR reads, TCRdb lists one record per CDR3 protein. The sample comprises about 530,000 distinct CDR3 sequences, 15% to 20% of which are singletons, and approximately 25% rests with the top ten. Turning to this clonotype: A clone one base away is much larger, so this may be a read error. Since the CDR3 does not end with the conserved phenylalanine or tryptophan, this likely comes from a read error.

As for time point: newly diagnosed GD, antithyroid drugs for less than 3 months. Construction of the TCR library relied on RNA isolated from PBMCs. These data were also filed under a second study, of T cells in Graves' hyperthyroidism and ophthalmopathy. That source adds: Hyperthyroidism had been newly diagnosed in patients aged 18 to 65, and its duration was under 2 months. Most clonotypes that expanded in the thyroid above 0.001 also showed up in blood. Model-based prediction identified ophthalmopathy a median 6.5 months prior to its onset.

This clonotype originated in a woman aged 40-60 years with Graves disease. This specimen consisted of peripheral blood mononuclear cells (PBMCs), obtained at new diagnosis, from a patient treated with antithyroid drugs.

CDR3 bases: TGCGCCAGCAGCTTGAGTCAGGGGCCCCCCCACAATGAGCAGTTCCTC. As protein: CASSLSQGPPHNEQFL. V usage is TRBV5-1 and J usage is TRBJ2-1; a weak D match, TRBD1 (6 bases). The length of the CDR3 is 16 residues. V lost 1 base, J lost 5 bases, and 16 bases lay in between. CDR1 and CDR2 from the germline V gene are SGHRS and YFSETQ.